The 4 T cell receptor beta chains reported below all come from one sample, sequenced in a study of T cell responses to AZD1222 COVID-19 vaccine. Assay: immunoSEQ multiplex PCR; the TCRdb copy retains only in-frame clones and omits some. The sample shows about 75,000 clones, about 87% of them seen only once. The source was peripheral blood, collected 28 days after the second dose of the MenACWY control vaccine. These TCRs come from an adult who received the MenACWY meningococcal vaccine as a control.

This clone was counted a few times. This chain connects TRBV3-1 (or the pseudogene TRBV3-2) to TRBJ1-1, with D possibly TRBD1 on 5 matching bases. V lost 6 bases to trimming and J lost 1 base, with 15 bases between them. From germline, CDR1 is LGHDT and CDR2 YNNKEL (reference sequence). This CDR3 has 15 residues. The CDR3, as DNA: TGTGCCAGCAGGCTCTTTGACAGACCGAACACTGAAGCTTTCTTT. It codes for CASRLFDRPNTEAFF.

The chain couples TRBV11-2 to TRBJ2-1; weak D call: TRBD2 (7 bases). Germline V gene sequence: CDR1 SGHAT, CDR2 FQNNGV. V was shortened by 2 bases and J by 7 bases, with 21 bases between the two germline ends. This CDR3 contains 17 residues. This CDR3 is CASSLLPRGGPMNEQFF. CDR3 bases: TGTGCCAGCAGCTTACTCCCGAGGGGGGGGCCAATGAATGAGCAGTTCTTC.

The genes are TRBV7-9 and TRBJ1-4, with D perhaps TRBD1 (5 bases). This CDR3 is 15 amino acids long. Trimming took 5 bases from V and 4 from J, leaving 14 bases between them. Germline CDR1 reads SEHNR; CDR2 reads FQNEAQ (reference sequence). The CDR3 DNA follows: TGTGCCAGCAGCCAAAGCGGGGGGAGTAATGAAAAACTGTTTTTT. Translation: CASSQSGGSNEKLFF.

The V call is TRBV20-1, the J call TRBJ2-1; maybe TRBD2 (6 bases). Germline V CDR1 and CDR2: DFQATT, SNEGSKA (reference sequence). Trimming stripped 3 bases from V and 0 bases from J, with 9 bases between. This CDR3 region has 14 residues. In DNA, the CDR3 is TGCAGTGCTAGTGGGGGGTTCTCCTACAATGAGCAGTTCTTC. Translated, it gives CSASGGFSYNEQFF.